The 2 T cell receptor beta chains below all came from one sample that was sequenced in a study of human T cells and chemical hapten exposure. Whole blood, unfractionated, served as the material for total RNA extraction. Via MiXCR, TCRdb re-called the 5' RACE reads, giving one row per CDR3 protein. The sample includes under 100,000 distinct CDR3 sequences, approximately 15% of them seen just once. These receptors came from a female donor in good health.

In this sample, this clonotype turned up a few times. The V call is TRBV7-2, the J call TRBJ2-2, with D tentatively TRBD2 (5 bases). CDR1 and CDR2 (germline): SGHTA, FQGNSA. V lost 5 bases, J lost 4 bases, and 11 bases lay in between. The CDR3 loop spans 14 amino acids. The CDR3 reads CASSPRGRTGELFF. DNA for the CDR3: TGTGCCAGCAGCCCCCGAGGGCGCACCGGGGAGCTGTTTTTT.

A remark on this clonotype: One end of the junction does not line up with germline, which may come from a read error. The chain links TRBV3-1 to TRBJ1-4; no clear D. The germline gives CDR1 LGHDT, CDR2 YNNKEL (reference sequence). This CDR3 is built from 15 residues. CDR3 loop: CASSPRGTTNENLFF. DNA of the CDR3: TGTGCCAGCAGCCCCCGTGGAACAACTAATGAAAATCTGTTTTTT.